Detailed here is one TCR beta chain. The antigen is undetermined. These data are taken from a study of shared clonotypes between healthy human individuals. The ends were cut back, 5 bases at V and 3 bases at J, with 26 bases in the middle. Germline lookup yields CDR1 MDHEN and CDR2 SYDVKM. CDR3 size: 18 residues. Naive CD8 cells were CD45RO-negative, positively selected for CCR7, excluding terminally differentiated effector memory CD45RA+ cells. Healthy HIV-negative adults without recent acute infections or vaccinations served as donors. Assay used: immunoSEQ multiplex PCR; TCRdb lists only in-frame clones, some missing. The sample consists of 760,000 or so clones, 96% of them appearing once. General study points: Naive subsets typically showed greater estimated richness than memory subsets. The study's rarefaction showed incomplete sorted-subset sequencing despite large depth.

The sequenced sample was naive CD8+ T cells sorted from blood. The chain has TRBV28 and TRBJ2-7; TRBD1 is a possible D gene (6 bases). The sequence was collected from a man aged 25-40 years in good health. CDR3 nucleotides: TGTGCCAGCAGTACAAATATTCTCCGGACAGTGCCTGACTACGAGCAGTACTTC. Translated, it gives CASSTNILRTVPDYEQYF.